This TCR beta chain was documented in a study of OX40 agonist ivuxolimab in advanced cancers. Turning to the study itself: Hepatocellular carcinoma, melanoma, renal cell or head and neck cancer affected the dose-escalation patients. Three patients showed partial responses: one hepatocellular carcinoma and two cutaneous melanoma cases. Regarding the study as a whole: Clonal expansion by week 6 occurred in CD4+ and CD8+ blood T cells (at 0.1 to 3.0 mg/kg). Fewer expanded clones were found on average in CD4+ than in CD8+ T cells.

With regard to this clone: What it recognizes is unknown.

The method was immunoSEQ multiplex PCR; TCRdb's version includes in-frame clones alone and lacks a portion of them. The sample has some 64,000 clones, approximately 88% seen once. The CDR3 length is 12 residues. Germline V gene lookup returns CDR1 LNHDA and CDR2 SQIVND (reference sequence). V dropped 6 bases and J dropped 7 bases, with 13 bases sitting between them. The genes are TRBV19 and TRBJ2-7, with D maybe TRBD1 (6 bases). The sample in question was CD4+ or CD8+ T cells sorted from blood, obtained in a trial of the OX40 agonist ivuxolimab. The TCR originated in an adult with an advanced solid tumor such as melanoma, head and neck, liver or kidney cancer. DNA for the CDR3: TGTGCCAGTAGATACGGGGACATGGAGCAGTACTTC. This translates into CASRYGDMEQYF.